This passage covers 18 T cell receptor beta chains from one sample sequenced in a study of blood T cells in healthy people across ages. A second PCR, run for roughly 7 to 12 cycles, used a sample-barcoded 5' primer plus a J-beta primer mix. MiXCR, run by TCRdb on the 5' RACE reads, gives a single entry per CDR3 protein. The sample has fewer than 2 million distinct CDR3 sequences; roughly 43% are singletons. Sequenced: blood. The receptors come from a human donor in good health.

This clonotype was seen many times. This sequence joins TRBV7-2 and TRBJ2-7; 12 nucleotides align to TRBD2. This CDR3 contains 16 residues. The germline V gene encodes CDR1 SGHTA and CDR2 FQGNSA. The V segment lost 5 bases and the J segment 1 base; nucleotides outside the gene matches: 6. CDR3 region: CASSHASGGESYEQYF. CDR3 nucleotide sequence: TGTGCCAGCAGCCATGCTAGCGGGGGGGAATCCTACGAGCAGTACTTC. The complete variable domain, with remaining parts taken from reference TRBV7-2 and TRBJ2-7, reads GAGVSQSPSNKVTEKGKDVELRCDPISGHTALYWYRQSLGQGLEFLIYFQGNSAPDKSGLPSDRFSAERTGGSVSTLTIQRTQQEDSAVYLCASSHASGGESYEQYFGPGTRLTVT.

V usage is TRBV29-1 and J usage is TRBJ2-7, with 8 bases matching TRBD1. The trim removed 2 bases at V and 3 bases at J, leaving 6 bases unmatched. Germline values: CDR1 SQVTM, CDR2 ANQGSEA. CDR3 length: 14 amino acids. This CDR3 reads CSVESRDRSYEQYF. The CDR3 DNA sequence: TGCAGCGTTGAATCGCGGGACAGGAGCTACGAGCAGTACTTC.

The chain carries TRBV29-1 and TRBJ2-3; 8 bases fit TRBD1. This CDR3 is 14 amino acids long. Trimming removed 3 bases from V and 4 bases from J; junction bases left unmatched: 6. Germline V gene sequence: CDR1 SQVTM, CDR2 ANQGSEA. This CDR3 reads CSVDGPGGADTQYF. DNA of the CDR3: TGCAGCGTTGACGGGCCAGGGGGCGCAGATACGCAGTATTTT.

On this clonotype: Possible read error: a much larger clone is one base away. The chain employs TRBV10-3 and TRBJ2-4; a weak D match, TRBD2 (6 bases). The CDR3 totals 15 residues. Trimming removed 2 bases at V and 8 bases at J, with 16 bases between. The germline V gene encodes CDR1 ENHRY and CDR2 SYGVKD. The CDR3 region is CAISEVGGDGDIQYF. The CDR3 DNA reads TGTGCCATCAGTGAGGTCGGAGGGGATGGCGACATTCAGTACTTC.

This clonotype turned up a few times. This sequence joins TRBV7-6 and TRBJ2-4; 12 bases are shared with TRBD2. Germline lookup yields CDR1 SGHVS and CDR2 FNYEAQ. This CDR3 has 17 amino acids. The ends lost 1 base at V and 9 bases at J; junction bases unmatched: 10. CDR3 bases: TGTGCCAGCAGCTTAGAACTAGCGGGGGGCCCCTTGGGCATTCAGTACTTC. Amino acid sequence: CASSLELAGGPLGIQYF.

This clonotype was counted between two and nine times. This sequence joins TRBV24-1 and TRBJ2-5; D gene uncertain. The CDR3 sequence is 14 residues long. Germline values: CDR1 KGHDR, CDR2 SFDVKD. Trimming pared 2 bases from V and 0 bases from J, leaving 6 bases between. The CDR3 coding sequence is TGTGCCACCAGTGATTCTGACTACCAAGAGACCCAGTACTTC. Translation: CATSDSDYQETQYF.

The genes are TRBV30 and TRBJ2-3; maybe TRBD1 (6 bases). The germline CDR1 and CDR2 sequences are GTSNPN and SVGIG (reference sequence). V lost 3 bases, J lost 6 bases, and 10 bases lay in between. The CDR3 has 12 residues. CDR3 DNA: TGTGCCTGGAGGAGGACAGCGGATACGCAGTATTTT. It yields the protein CAWRRTADTQYF.

The chain combines TRBV7-2 with TRBJ2-1, with 8 nucleotides matching TRBD2. With 1 base clipped from V and 6 bases from J, the junction kept 11 bases outside the gene matches. CDR1 and CDR2 (germline): SGHTA, FQGNSA. There are 17 residues in the CDR3. CDR3 sequence: CASSLVGTGGAGNEQFF. The CDR3 DNA follows: TGTGCCAGCAGCTTAGTAGGAACGGGGGGGGCGGGCAATGAGCAGTTCTTC.

The table lists this clonotype with a few counts. V gene TRBV6-5 combines with J gene TRBJ1-6; 8 positions match TRBD1. J gave up 5 bases and V 5 bases, and 5 bases lay outside the gene matches. This CDR3 contains 15 residues. Germline V gene sequence: CDR1 MNHEY, CDR2 SVGAGI. Written as DNA, the CDR3 is TGTGCCAGCAGTCGCCGACAGGGGCATAATTCACCCCTCCACTTT. This gives the protein CASSRRQGHNSPLHF.

This chain uses TRBV12-3 or TRBV12-4 with TRBJ2-6; D unclear. The CDR3 sequence is 11 residues long. The V end lost 3 bases, the J end lost 13 bases, and 7 bases lay between the germline ends. CDR3: CASSFMNVLTF. The CDR3 nucleotides are TGTGCCAGCAGTTTTATGAATGTCCTGACTTTC.

This clonotype was seen a few times. The CDR3 is CASSRFGPYGYTF. CDR3 sequence (DNA): TGTGCCAGCAGCCGCTTTGGTCCATATGGCTACACCTTC. This chain connects TRBV7-9 to TRBJ1-2; no definite D call. CDR1 is SEHNR, CDR2 FQNEAQ, per germline (reference sequence). The CDR3 spans 13 residues. V was cut by 5 bases and J by 5 bases, with 12 bases left in between.

The V gene is TRBV7-9, the J gene TRBJ2-1; D not resolved. The CDR3 has 11 residues. V lost 5 bases and J lost 12, with 11 bases in between. Germline-derived CDR1 and CDR2 are SEHNR and FQNEAQ (reference sequence). The CDR3 protein is CASSVSPPQFF. In DNA, the CDR3 is TGTGCCAGCAGCGTCTCCCCTCCGCAGTTCTTC.

This clonotype was counted ten times or more. The chain combines TRBV29-1 with TRBJ2-7; D is possibly TRBD1 or TRBD2 (6 bases each). The CDR3 length is 13 residues. Between the trimmed V and J ends, which lost 1 base and 3 bases, there was a span of 10 bases. The germline V gene has CDR1 SQVTM and CDR2 ANQGSEA. In DNA, the CDR3 is TGCAGCGTTGAAGTGAGGGGGGACTACGAGCAGTACTTC. Encoded protein: CSVEVRGDYEQYF.

This clonotype was picked up a small number of times. The V gene is TRBV18, the J gene TRBJ2-5; D possibly uses TRBD1 or TRBD2 (5 bases each). The CDR3 sequence is 16 residues long. CDR1 is KGHSH, CDR2 LQKENI, per germline. V lost 0 bases and J lost 6, with 17 bases in between. In nucleotides, the CDR3 is TGTGCCAGCTCACCACCTAGGGACGGTTTACTACAGACCCAGTACTTC. It translates to CASSPPRDGLLQTQYF.

The table lists this clonotype with a few counts. CDR3 DNA: TGTGCCAGCAGTGTCCTGGGGCGGAATCAGCCCCAGCATTTT. It specifies CASSVLGRNQPQHF. This rearrangement joins TRBV6-1 to TRBJ1-5; D may be TRBD1 (5 bases). With 4 bases removed from V and 4 bases from J, the gap between germline ends came to 11 bases. This CDR3 spans 14 amino acids. Germline V gives CDR1 MNHNS, CDR2 SASEGT.

This sequence joins TRBV4-1 and TRBJ2-3; D may be TRBD2 (6 bases). Germline CDR1 MGHRA, CDR2 YSYEKL. The CDR3 spans 18 residues. V dropped 0 bases and J dropped 5 bases, with 21 bases sitting between them. DNA of the CDR3: TGCGCCAGCAGCCAAGATTTGGTTTCGATGGGGGGTAGAGATACGCAGTATTTT. This codes for CASSQDLVSMGGRDTQYF.

The J gene is TRBJ2-7, the V gene TRBV5-4; the D gene is possibly TRBD2 (6 bases). The CDR3 runs to 15 residues. The germline V gene has CDR1 SGHNT and CDR2 YYREEE (reference sequence). The ends were cut back, 7 bases at V and 3 bases at J, with 20 bases in the middle. CDR3 DNA: TGTGCCAGCTCCTGGGGAGGACGGAACTTCTACGAGCAGTACTTC. It translates to CASSWGGRNFYEQYF. Looking up the rest from reference TRBV5-4 and TRBJ2-7 gives the full variable domain: ETGVTQSPTHLIKTRGQQVTLRCSSQSGHNTVSWYQQALGQGPQFIFQYYREEENGRGNFPPRFSGLQFPNYSSELNVNALELDDSALYLCASSWGGRNFYEQYFGPGTRLTVT.

A note on this clonotype: A much larger clone differs from this one at a single base, so this may be a read error. The chain joins TRBV20-1 to TRBJ1-2; D remains unclear. The CDR3 covers 11 residues. CDR1 and CDR2 from the germline V gene are DFQATT and SNEGSKA (reference sequence). Trimming pared 0 bases from V and 4 bases from J, leaving 3 bases between. CDR3 protein: CSAREVYGYTF. CDR3 nucleotide sequence: TGCAGTGCTAGAGAAGTCTATGGCTACACCTTC.